This TCR beta chain was documented in a study of T cell responses to AZD1222 COVID-19 vaccine. Study-level information: Second-dose groups at about 4 or about 12 weeks were pooled.

Sequencing was performed with immunoSEQ multiplex PCR; in TCRdb, only in-frame clones are kept and a portion is missing. Of around 170,000 clones listed, just over 90% are singletons. Between the trimmed V and J ends, which lost 2 bases and 3 bases, there was a span of 22 bases. CDR1 SGHVS and CDR2 FNYEAQ come from the germline V gene. The CDR3 is 19 amino acids. In the case of this clone: The target antigen is unknown.

Whole-study findings and limits: Dominant at 160-218 and 743-854, vaccine-associated CD4 TCRs also spanned spike. Regions left unmutated in variants are reportedly the target of nearly half of spike-specific TCRs. The sample set comprised mostly white British donors with more females, and clonal diversity was possibly underestimated.

The chain has TRBV7-6 and TRBJ2-2; a possible D gene is TRBD2 (7 bases). The sequence came from an adult in good health. The sample here was peripheral blood, taken on day 0 of AZD1222 vaccination. CDR3 sequence (DNA): TGTGCCAGCAGCTTACCCGTTGGGGGGGGGCGCCGAGACACCGGGGAGCTGTTTTTT. This codes for CASSLPVGGGRRDTGELFF.